This T cell receptor (beta chain) was identified in a study of T cells expressing NK-cell markers (TCRdb year 2020). For the wider study: TCR beta-chain repertoires were profiled in sorted CD3+CD56+NKG2C+, CD3+CD56+NKG2C- and CD3+CD56-NKG2C+ T-cell subsets from about 8 donors. Seven of the eight sequenced donors were HCMV-seropositive and one was HCMV-seronegative. All eight donors whose samples were sequenced were randomly selected healthy volunteers, three of them men and five women. The libraries were sequenced on Illumina HiSeq 2000/2500, MiSeq or NextSeq, producing 2 x 150 bp reads. Broad study findings and their caveats: Those dominant clonotypes were again the most abundant among CD3+CD56-NKG2C+ cells in four donors, at roughly 25-60.1%. It remained unclear whether the expanded NKG2C-expressing T cell clones were specific for HCMV antigens. In more than five donors, the dominant CD3+CD56+NKG2C+ clonotypes ranked among the top 10 CD8+ clonotypes, making up about 1.0-7.5% of CD8+ T cells.

Via the germline V gene, CDR1 is MDHEN and CDR2 SYDVKM. The CDR3 contains 14 residues, cysteine and phenylalanine counted. Nucleotide data are not available. To determine HCMV serostatus, a commercial ELISA kit was used to detect HCMV-specific IgG in serum. Ficoll density gradient centrifugation was used to isolate peripheral blood mononuclear cells from blood. Instrument on record: Illumina HiSeq 2000. TCR beta cDNA libraries were made by 5'RACE template switching that added a universal primer site and unique molecular identifiers. cDNA synthesis was primed from the TCR beta constant segment, followed by two successive PCR amplification steps. The original methods were these. Reads were demultiplexed and grouped by UMI with MIGEC, and clonotypes were assembled and quantified with MiTCR. Only TCR cDNA sequences supported by at least two reads were kept to exclude erroneous sequences. Downstream repertoire analysis used the tcR package, and clonotypes were matched across fractions by CDR3 nucleotide sequence plus V segment. VDJmatch was used to annotate antigen specificity against VDJdb, with one amino acid substitution in CDR3 allowed. TCRdb reprocessed the reads and provides one entry for every CDR3 protein sequence; no DNA is given. TCRdb, rather than the study authors, made the V and J calls. The data table for this sample lists about 260,000 distinct CDR3 sequences. Of the sample, more than 3.5% falls within the top ten clones.

In the case of this clonotype: The antigen it binds to is not known.

The sequence links TRBV28 to TRBJ2-1; absent DNA, TCRdb's TRBD1 call cannot be checked. What was sequenced was blood T cells: a sorted CD56 or NKG2C T cell subset, CD4+ or CD8+ T cells, or bulk PBMC T cells (not recorded which). The sequence was obtained from a woman between 18 and 70 years old in good health. The CDR3 sequence is CASSFNWGGNEQFF.